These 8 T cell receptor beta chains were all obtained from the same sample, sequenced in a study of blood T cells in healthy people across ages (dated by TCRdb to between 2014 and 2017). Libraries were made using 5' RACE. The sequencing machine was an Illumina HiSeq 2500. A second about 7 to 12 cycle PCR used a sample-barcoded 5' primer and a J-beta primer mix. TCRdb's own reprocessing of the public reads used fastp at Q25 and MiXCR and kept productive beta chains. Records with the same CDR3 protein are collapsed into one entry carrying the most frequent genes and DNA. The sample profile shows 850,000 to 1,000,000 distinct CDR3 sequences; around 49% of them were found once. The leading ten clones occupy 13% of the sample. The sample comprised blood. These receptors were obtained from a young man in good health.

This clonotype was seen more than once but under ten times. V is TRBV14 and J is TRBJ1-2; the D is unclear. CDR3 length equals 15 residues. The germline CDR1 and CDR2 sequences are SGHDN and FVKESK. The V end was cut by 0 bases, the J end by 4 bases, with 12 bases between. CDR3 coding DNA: TGTGCCAGCAGCCAAGAAGTCTATTCGATCTATGGCTACACCTTC. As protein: CASSQEVYSIYGYTF.

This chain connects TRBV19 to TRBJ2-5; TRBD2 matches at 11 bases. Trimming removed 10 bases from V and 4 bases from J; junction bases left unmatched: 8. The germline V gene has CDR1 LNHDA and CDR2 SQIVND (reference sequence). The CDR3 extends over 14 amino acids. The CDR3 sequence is CAISPGTSGETQYF. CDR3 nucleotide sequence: TGTGCCATCTCGCCGGGGACTAGCGGAGAGACCCAGTACTTC.

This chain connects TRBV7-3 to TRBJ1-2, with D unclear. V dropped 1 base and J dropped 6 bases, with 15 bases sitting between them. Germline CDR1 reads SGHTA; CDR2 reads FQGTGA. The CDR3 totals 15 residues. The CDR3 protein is CASSLNPGRSDGYTF. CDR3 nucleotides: TGTGCCAGCAGCTTAAACCCGGGGAGGTCCGATGGCTACACCTTC.

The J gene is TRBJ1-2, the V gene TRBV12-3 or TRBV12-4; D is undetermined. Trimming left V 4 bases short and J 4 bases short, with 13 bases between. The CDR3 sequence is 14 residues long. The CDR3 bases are TGTGCCAGCAGTTACTACACGGCTGGCTATGGCTACACCTTC. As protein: CASSYYTAGYGYTF.

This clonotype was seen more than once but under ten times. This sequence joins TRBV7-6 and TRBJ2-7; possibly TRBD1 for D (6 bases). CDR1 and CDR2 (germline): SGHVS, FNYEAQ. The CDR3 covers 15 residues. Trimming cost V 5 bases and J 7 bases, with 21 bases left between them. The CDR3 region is CASSPGQLPEWEQYF. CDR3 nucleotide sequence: TGTGCCAGCAGCCCTGGACAGCTTCCCGAGTGGGAGCAGTACTTC. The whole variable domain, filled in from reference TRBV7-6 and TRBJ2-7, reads GAGVSQSPRYKVTKRGQDVALRCDPISGHVSLYWYRQALGQGPEFLTYFNYEAQQDKSGLPNDRFSAERPEGSISTLTIQRTEQRDSAMYRCASSPGQLPEWEQYFGPGTRLTVT.

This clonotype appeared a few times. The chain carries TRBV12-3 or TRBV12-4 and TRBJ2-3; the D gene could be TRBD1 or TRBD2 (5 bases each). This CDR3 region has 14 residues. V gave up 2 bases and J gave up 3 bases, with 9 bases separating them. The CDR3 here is CASSLYGGTDTQYF. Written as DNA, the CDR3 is TGTGCCAGCAGTTTATATGGGGGAACAGATACGCAGTATTTT.

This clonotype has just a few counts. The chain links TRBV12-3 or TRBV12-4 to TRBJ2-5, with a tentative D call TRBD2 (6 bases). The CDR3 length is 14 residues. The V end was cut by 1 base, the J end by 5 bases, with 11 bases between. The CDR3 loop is CASSLGASGETQYF. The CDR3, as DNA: TGTGCCAGCAGTTTAGGGGCCAGCGGGGAGACCCAGTACTTC.

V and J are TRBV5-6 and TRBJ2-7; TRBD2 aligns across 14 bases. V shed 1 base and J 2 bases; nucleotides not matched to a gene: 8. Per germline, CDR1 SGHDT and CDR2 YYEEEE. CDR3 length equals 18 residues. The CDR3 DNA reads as TGTGCCAGCAGCTTGTTTGGACTAGCGGGAGGCAAAACCTACGAGCAGTACTTC. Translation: CASSLFGLAGGKTYEQYF.